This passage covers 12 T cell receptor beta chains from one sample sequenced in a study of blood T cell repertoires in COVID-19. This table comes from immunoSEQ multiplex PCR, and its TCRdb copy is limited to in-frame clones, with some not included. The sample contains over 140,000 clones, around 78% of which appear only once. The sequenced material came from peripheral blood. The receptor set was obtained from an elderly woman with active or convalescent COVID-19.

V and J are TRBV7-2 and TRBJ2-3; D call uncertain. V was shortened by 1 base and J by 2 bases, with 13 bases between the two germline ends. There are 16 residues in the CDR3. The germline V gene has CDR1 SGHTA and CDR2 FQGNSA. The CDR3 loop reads CASSLDPGPVTDTQYF. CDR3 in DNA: TGTGCCAGCAGCTTAGATCCCGGTCCCGTCACAGATACGCAGTATTTT.

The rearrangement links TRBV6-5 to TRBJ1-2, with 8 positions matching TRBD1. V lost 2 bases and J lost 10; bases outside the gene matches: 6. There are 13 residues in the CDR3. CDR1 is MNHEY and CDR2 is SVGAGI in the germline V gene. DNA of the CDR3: TGTGCCAGCAGTTACCCTGGACAGGGCATCTACACCTTC. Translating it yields CASSYPGQGIYTF.

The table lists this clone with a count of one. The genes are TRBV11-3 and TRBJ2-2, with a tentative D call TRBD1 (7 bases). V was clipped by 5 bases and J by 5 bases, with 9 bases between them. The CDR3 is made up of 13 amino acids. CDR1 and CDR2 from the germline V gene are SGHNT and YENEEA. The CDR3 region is CASSAGGTGELFF. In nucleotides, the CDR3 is TGTGCCAGCAGCGCAGGGGGGACCGGGGAGCTGTTTTTT.

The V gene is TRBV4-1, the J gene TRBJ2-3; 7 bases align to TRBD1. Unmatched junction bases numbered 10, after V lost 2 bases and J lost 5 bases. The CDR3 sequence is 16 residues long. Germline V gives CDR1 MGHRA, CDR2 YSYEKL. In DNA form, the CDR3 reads TGCGCCAGCAGCCAACCACCAGGGGGATTGAGAGATACGCAGTATTTT. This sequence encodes CASSQPPGGLRDTQYF.

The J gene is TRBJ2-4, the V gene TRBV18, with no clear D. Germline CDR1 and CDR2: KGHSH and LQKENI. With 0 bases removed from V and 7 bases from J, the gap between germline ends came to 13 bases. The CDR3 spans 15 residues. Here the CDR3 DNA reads TGTGCCAGCTCACCACCAAACACCAGTGGCAACATTCAGTACTTC. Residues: CASSPPNTSGNIQYF.

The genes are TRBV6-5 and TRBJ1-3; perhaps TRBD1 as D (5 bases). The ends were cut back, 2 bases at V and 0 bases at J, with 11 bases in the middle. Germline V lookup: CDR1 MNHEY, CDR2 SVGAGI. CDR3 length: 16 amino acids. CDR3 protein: CASSYNGGTSGNTIYF. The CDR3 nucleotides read TGTGCCAGCAGTTACAACGGGGGTACCTCTGGAAACACCATATATTTT.

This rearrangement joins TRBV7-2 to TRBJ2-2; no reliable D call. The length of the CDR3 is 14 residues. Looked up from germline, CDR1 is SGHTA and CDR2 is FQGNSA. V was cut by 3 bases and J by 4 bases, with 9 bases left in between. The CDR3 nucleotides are TGTGCCAGCAGCTTCGAGAAAACCACCGGGGAGCTGTTTTTT. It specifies CASSFEKTTGELFF.

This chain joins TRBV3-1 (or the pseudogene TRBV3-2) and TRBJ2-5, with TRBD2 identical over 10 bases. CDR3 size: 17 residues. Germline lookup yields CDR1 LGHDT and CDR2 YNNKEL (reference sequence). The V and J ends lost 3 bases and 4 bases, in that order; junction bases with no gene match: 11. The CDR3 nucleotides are TGTGCCAGCAGCCATATGACTAGCGGGCTACTCTCAGAGACCCAGTACTTC. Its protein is CASSHMTSGLLSETQYF.

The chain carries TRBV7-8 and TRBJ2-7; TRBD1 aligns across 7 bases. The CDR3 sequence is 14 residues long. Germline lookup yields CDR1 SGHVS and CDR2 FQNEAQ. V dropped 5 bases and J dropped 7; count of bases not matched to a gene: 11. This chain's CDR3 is CASSPWTGRGEQYF. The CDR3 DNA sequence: TGTGCCAGCAGCCCCTGGACAGGAAGGGGTGAGCAGTACTTC.

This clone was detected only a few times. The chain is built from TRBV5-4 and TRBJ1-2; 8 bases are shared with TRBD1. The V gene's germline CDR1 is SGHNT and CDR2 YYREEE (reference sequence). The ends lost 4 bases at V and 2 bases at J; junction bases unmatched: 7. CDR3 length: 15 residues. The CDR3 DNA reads TGTGCCAGCAGCACACTGGACAGGGAGAACTATGGCTACACCTTC. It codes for CASSTLDRENYGYTF.

CDR3 coding DNA: TGTGCCAGTAGTATACTACAGGGGGCGAGTGGCTACACCTTC. It codes for CASSILQGASGYTF. The chain links TRBV19 to TRBJ1-2; 9 nucleotides agree with TRBD1. V lost 2 bases to trimming and J lost 7 bases; unmatched junction nucleotides: 5. Germline V CDR1 and CDR2: LNHDA, SQIVND (reference sequence). The length of the CDR3 is 14 residues.

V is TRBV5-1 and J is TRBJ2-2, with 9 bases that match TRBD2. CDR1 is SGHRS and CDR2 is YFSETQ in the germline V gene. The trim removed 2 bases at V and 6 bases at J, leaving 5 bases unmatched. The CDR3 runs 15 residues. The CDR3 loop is CASSFRRGGSGELFF. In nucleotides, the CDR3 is TGCGCCAGCAGCTTTCGGCGGGGGGGCTCCGGGGAGCTGTTTTTT.